One sample yielded the 8 T cell receptor beta chains listed below, sequenced in a study of cytomegalovirus exposure and HLA in healthy donors. Vbeta (60) and Jbeta (13) primers were used in the PCR. Here immunoSEQ multiplex PCR was the method, and the copy in TCRdb shows in-frame clones only, minus some. The repertoire table contains about 67,000 clones. Material for sequencing was PBMCs. All receptors come from a boy aged 5-17 years in good health and CMV-seronegative.

The CDR3 is CASSWTVGNEQYF. The CDR3, as DNA: TGTGCCAGCAGCTGGACAGTGGGCAACGAGCAGTACTTC. The genes are TRBV7-9 and TRBJ2-7; possible D gene TRBD1, 6 bases. The V and J ends lost 4 bases and 5 bases respectively, with 12 bases between them. The CDR3 contains 13 residues. Germline CDR1 SEHNR, CDR2 FQNEAQ (reference sequence).

J is TRBJ1-2 and V is TRBV11-1; 9 bases align to TRBD1. Losses at the gene ends were 1 base for V and 7 bases for J; bases not matched to a gene: 7. The CDR3 has 15 residues. The V gene's germline CDR1 is SGHAT and CDR2 FQDESV (reference sequence). CDR3 residues: CASSLESGQGFGYTF. CDR3 DNA: TGTGCCAGCAGCTTAGAGTCCGGACAGGGGTTTGGCTACACCTTC.

The gene calls are TRBV6-6 and TRBJ2-5; tentative D call: TRBD1 (6 bases). Trimming cost V 4 bases and J 1 base, with 13 bases left between them. Germline V gives CDR1 MNHNY, CDR2 SVGAGI (reference sequence). The length of the CDR3 is 15 residues. The CDR3 nucleotides are TGTGCCAGCAGTTTAACAGGGATCCTCCAAGAGACCCAGTACTTC. It codes for CASSLTGILQETQYF.

The CDR3 spells CASSLHGDFGETQYF. CDR3 nucleotide sequence: TGTGCCAGCAGCTTACACGGAGACTTTGGAGAGACCCAGTACTTC. This chain uses TRBV7-9 with TRBJ2-5, with unresolved D. V was pared by 2 bases and J by 4 bases, with 14 bases between. In germline, CDR1 is SEHNR, CDR2 FQNEAQ (reference sequence). The CDR3 runs 15 residues.

This chain uses TRBV9 with TRBJ1-1; D is unresolved. Germline CDR1 SGDLS, CDR2 YYNGEE. With 3 bases removed from V and 4 bases from J, the gap between germline ends came to 10 bases. The CDR3 runs 13 residues. The CDR3: CASSGGWATEAFF. CDR3 in DNA: TGTGCCAGCAGCGGAGGGTGGGCCACTGAAGCTTTCTTT.

V usage is TRBV5-6 and J usage is TRBJ2-7; D possibly corresponds to TRBD2 (6 bases). Trimming shortened V by 0 bases and J by 6 bases, and 22 bases separated the two germline ends. Germline V gene sequence: CDR1 SGHDT, CDR2 YYEEEE. The CDR3 has 17 amino acids. CDR3 sequence (DNA): TGTGCCAGCAGCTTGGAGGTTTCGGGACTTATGAGGGTCGAGCAGTACTTC. Translation gives CASSLEVSGLMRVEQYF.

This chain uses TRBV7-9 with TRBJ2-3, with TRBD2 as a possible D gene (6 bases). The V and J ends lost 1 base and 2 bases respectively, with 16 bases between them. Germline values: CDR1 SEHNR, CDR2 FQNEAQ (reference sequence). The CDR3 is 17 amino acids. CDR3 nucleotides: TGTGCCAGCAGCTTAGGGGGTAGCGGAGAAGACACAGATACGCAGTATTTT. Protein: CASSLGGSGEDTDTQYF.

The CDR3 loop is CASSLRGPEKLFF. CDR3 sequence (DNA): TGTGCCAGCAGCTTAAGAGGGCCGGAAAAACTGTTTTTT. The rearrangement uses TRBV7-2 and TRBJ1-4; D is unclear. V lost 2 bases, J lost 8 bases, and 9 bases lay in between. There are 13 residues in the CDR3. CDR1 SGHTA and CDR2 FQGNSA come from the germline V gene. Full variable domain (remainder filled in from reference TRBV7-2 and TRBJ1-4): GAGVSQSPSNKVTEKGKDVELRCDPISGHTALYWYRQSLGQGLEFLIYFQGNSAPDKSGLPSDRFSAERTGGSVSTLTIQRTQQEDSAVYLCASSLRGPEKLFFGSGTQLSVL.